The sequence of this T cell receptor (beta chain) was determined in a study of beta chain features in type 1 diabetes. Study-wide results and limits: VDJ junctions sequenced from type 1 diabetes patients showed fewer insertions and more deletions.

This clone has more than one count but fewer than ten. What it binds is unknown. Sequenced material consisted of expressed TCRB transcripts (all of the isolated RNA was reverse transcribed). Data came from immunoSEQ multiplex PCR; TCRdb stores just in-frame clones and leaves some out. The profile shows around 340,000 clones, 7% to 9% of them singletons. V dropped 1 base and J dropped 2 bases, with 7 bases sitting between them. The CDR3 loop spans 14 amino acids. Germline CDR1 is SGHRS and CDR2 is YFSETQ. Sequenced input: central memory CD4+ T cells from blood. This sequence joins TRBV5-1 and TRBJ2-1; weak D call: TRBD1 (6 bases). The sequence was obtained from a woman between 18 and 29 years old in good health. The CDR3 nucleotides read TGCGCCAGCAGCTTGAGGACAGCCTACAATGAGCAGTTCTTC. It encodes CASSLRTAYNEQFF.